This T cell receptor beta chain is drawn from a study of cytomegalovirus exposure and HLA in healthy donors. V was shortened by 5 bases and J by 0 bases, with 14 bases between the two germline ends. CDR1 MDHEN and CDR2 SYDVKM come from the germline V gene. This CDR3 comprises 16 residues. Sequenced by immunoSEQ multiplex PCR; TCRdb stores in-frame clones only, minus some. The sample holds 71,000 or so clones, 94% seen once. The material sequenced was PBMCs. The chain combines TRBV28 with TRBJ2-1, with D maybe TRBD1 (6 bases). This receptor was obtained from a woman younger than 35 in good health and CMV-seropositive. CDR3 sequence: CASSRDTGTSYNEQFF. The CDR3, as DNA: TGTGCCAGCAGTCGAGACACAGGGACCTCCTACAATGAGCAGTTCTTC.